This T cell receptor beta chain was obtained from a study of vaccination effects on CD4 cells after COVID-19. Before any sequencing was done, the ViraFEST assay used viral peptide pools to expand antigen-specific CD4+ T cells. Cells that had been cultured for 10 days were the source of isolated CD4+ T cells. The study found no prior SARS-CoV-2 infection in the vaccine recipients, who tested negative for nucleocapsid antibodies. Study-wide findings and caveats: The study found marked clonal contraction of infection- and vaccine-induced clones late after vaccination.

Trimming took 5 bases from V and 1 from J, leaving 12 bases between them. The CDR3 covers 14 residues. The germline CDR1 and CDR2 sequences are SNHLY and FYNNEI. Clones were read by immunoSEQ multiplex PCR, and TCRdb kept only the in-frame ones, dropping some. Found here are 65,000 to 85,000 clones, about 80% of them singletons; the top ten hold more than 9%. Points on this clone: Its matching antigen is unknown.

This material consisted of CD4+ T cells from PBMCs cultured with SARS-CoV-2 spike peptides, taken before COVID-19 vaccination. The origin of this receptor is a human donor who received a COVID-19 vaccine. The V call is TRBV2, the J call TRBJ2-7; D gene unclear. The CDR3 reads CASSPQGQSYEQYV. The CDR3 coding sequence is TGTGCCAGCAGTCCCCAAGGGCAATCCTACGAGCAGTACGTC.